Described below is a single TCR beta chain sequence and its context. This table comes from immunoSEQ multiplex PCR, and its TCRdb copy is limited to in-frame clones, with some not included. The sample shows 150,000 to 200,000 clones, around nine tenths of them seen only once. The data stem from a study of control samples from healthy donors and cancer patients. Germline assignment: CDR1 SGHRS and CDR2 YFSETQ. The ends were cut back, 0 bases at V and 5 bases at J, with 14 bases in the middle. CDR3 length: 16 amino acids. The specimen sequenced was blood. This sequence was found in a man aged 30 to 39 in good health. The V call is TRBV5-1, the J call TRBJ2-2; tentatively, D is TRBD1 or TRBD2 (6 bases each). CDR3 sequence reads: CASSLDGGADTGELFF. The CDR3 DNA reads TGCGCCAGCAGCTTGGACGGGGGCGCAGATACCGGGGAGCTGTTTTTT.